These 17 T cell receptor beta chains share one sample of origin, sequenced in a study of blood T cell repertoires in COVID-19 (dated by TCRdb to 2018 to 2020). Library preparation was by the immunoSEQ multiplex PCR assay. TCRdb re-hosts the immuneACCESS table, in-frame sequences only. Its copies lack some clones; in the studies checked, an unresolved V gene accounts for under half of them, and the cause for the rest is not known. The sample records roughly 250,000 clones, around 90% of which are singletons. The leading ten clones occupy roughly 1.6% of the sample. Sequenced: PBMCs or T cells enriched from blood (not recorded which). The receptors come from a woman aged 45-60 years who had recovered from COVID-19.

The chain carries TRBV30 and TRBJ2-5, with TRBD2 matching 8 bases. V lost 3 bases, J lost 2 bases, and 5 bases stayed unmatched. This CDR3 contains 14 residues. The germline V gene encodes CDR1 GTSNPN and CDR2 SVGIG (reference sequence). CDR3 nucleotides: TGTGCCTGGAGATCGGGGGGGCTGCAAGAGACCCAGTACTTC. Translated: CAWRSGGLQETQYF. Supplemented by reference TRBV30 and TRBJ2-5, the full variable domain reads SQTIHQWPATLVQPVGSPLSLECTVEGTSNPNLYWYRQAAGRGLQLLFYSVGIGQISSEVPQNLSASRPQDRQFILSSKKLLLSDSGFYLCAWRSGGLQETQYFGPGTRLLVL.

This clone was observed once. The rearrangement joins TRBV27 to TRBJ2-1; 8 bases agree with TRBD1. The J segment lost 8 bases and the V segment lost 7 bases, leaving 10 bases of the junction unmatched. Germline V gene sequence: CDR1 MNHEY, CDR2 SMNVEV (reference sequence). This CDR3 is 14 amino acids long. CDR3 residues: CASIPDRVSHEQFF. DNA for the CDR3: TGTGCCAGCATCCCGGACAGGGTGTCGCATGAGCAGTTCTTC.

The chain employs TRBV6-5 and TRBJ1-5; 7 nucleotides match TRBD1. Germline V gene data show CDR1 as MNHEY and CDR2 as SVGAGI. V was clipped by 6 bases and J by 3 bases; unmatched bases: 5. This CDR3 comprises 14 residues. DNA of the CDR3: TGTGCCAGCAGGACAGGGACAATCAATCAGCCCCAGCATTTT. Protein product: CASRTGTINQPQHF.

This clone has only one observation. The chain employs TRBV6-5 and TRBJ1-2, with a possible D match to TRBD1 (5 bases). There are 12 residues in the CDR3. The germline V gene has CDR1 MNHEY and CDR2 SVGAGI. V gave up 7 bases and J gave up 9 bases, with 15 bases separating them. CDR3 amino acids: CASIDSADRYTF. CDR3 in DNA: TGTGCCAGCATCGACAGTGCGGATCGCTACACCTTC.

This clone was detected a few times. The gene calls are TRBV12-5 and TRBJ2-1; D is possibly TRBD2 (6 bases). Trimming pared 2 bases from V and 0 bases from J, leaving 8 bases between. Germline values: CDR1 LGHNT, CDR2 FRNRAP. This CDR3 spans 15 amino acids. The CDR3 coding sequence is TGTGCTAGTGGTTTGATGGGGGGCTCCTACAATGAGCAGTTCTTC. It translates to CASGLMGGSYNEQFF. The entire variable domain, with the rest obtained from reference TRBV12-5 and TRBJ2-1, is as follows: DARVTQTPRHKVTEMGQEVTMRCQPILGHNTVFWYRQTMMQGLELLAYFRNRAPLDDSGMPKDRFSAEMPDATLATLKIQPSEPRDSAVYFCASGLMGGSYNEQFFGPGTRLTVL.

This chain links TRBV11-2 with TRBJ1-2, with D perhaps TRBD1 (5 bases). The length of the CDR3 is 14 residues. V lost 3 bases and J 6 bases, leaving 14 bases between the germline ends. Germline assignment: CDR1 SGHAT and CDR2 FQNNGV. The CDR3 coding sequence is TGTGCCAGCAGCTTGCGGGGGGTAGGGGATGGCTACACCTTC. As protein: CASSLRGVGDGYTF.

The chain employs TRBV2 and TRBJ2-1; 10 nucleotides align to TRBD2. Germline V gives CDR1 SNHLY, CDR2 FYNNEI. This CDR3 comprises 16 residues. With V trimmed by 5 bases and J by 7 bases, 11 bases remained unmatched. CDR3: CASSKSAGGPVNEQFF. The CDR3 coding sequence is TGTGCCAGCAGTAAGTCAGCGGGAGGGCCGGTAAATGAGCAGTTCTTC.

This CDR3 is CASSETQGNTEAFF. CDR3 bases: TGTGCCAGCAGCGAAACACAGGGGAACACTGAAGCTTTCTTT. The genes are TRBV7-9 and TRBJ1-1; D possibly corresponds to TRBD1 (6 bases). CDR3 length equals 14 residues. V was cut by 5 bases and J by 1 base, with 11 bases left in between. Per the germline V gene, CDR1 is SEHNR and CDR2 is FQNEAQ (reference sequence).

V is TRBV5-1 and J is TRBJ2-7; possible D gene TRBD1, 5 bases. V lost 2 bases and J 3 bases, leaving 9 bases between the germline ends. The germline gives CDR1 SGHRS, CDR2 YFSETQ. The CDR3 runs to 13 residues. CDR3 in amino acids: CASSFTDSYEQYF. The CDR3 nucleotides read TGCGCCAGCAGCTTCACCGACAGCTACGAGCAGTACTTC.

The V call is TRBV4-1, the J call TRBJ1-3; 8 bases map to TRBD1. After removal of 1 base from V and 3 bases from J, the junction contained 5 bases not matched to a gene. Germline loops: CDR1 MGHRA, CDR2 YSYEKL. This CDR3 is 16 amino acids long. CDR3 coding DNA: TGCGCCAGCAGCCAAGTAATAACAGGGGGTGGAAACACCATATATTTT. It encodes CASSQVITGGGNTIYF.

J is TRBJ1-2 and V is TRBV2; no definite D call. The CDR3 has 13 residues. CDR1 SNHLY and CDR2 FYNNEI come from the germline V gene. Deletions cut 5 bases from V and 8 bases from J, with 15 bases between. The CDR3 region has the DNA TGTGCCAGCAGTTTCGGAGGACGGGAGGGCTACACCTTC. This gives the protein CASSFGGREGYTF.

J is TRBJ2-3 and V is TRBV7-2, with D perhaps TRBD2 (6 bases). V dropped 10 bases and J dropped 2 bases, with 16 bases sitting between them. The germline gives CDR1 SGHTA, CDR2 FQGNSA. There are 14 residues in the CDR3. The CDR3 sequence is CATKVASDTDTQYF. CDR3 DNA: TGTGCCACCAAGGTGGCTAGCGACACAGATACGCAGTATTTT.

With regard to this clone: At one end the junction does not follow the germline gene, possibly because of a read error. The V gene is TRBV15, the J gene TRBJ2-5; 9 bases map to TRBD2. The CDR3 consists of 15 residues. Looked up from germline, CDR1 is LNHNV and CDR2 is YYDKDF (reference sequence). The CDR3 DNA sequence: TGTGCCACCAGCAGAGATGTTAGCCTAGCGGGACAAAGTCACTTC. This encodes CATSRDVSLAGQSHF.

The table lists this clone with a count of one. Other nucleotide sequences from this sample produce the same CDR3. This rearrangement joins TRBV5-8 to TRBJ2-7, with 11 positions matching TRBD1. J gave up 4 bases and V 4 bases, and 4 bases lay outside the gene matches. This CDR3 spans 14 amino acids. The germline V gene encodes CDR1 SGHTS and CDR2 YDEGEE. CDR3 sequence: CASSRGQGAYEQYF. CDR3 bases: TGTGCCAGCAGCCGCGGACAGGGGGCATACGAGCAGTACTTC. The variable domain in full, completed from reference TRBV5-8 and TRBJ2-7, reads EAGVTQSPTHLIKTRGQQATLRCSPISGHTSVYWYQQALGLGLQFLLWYDEGEERNRGNFPPRFSGRQFPNYSSELNVNALELEDSALYLCASSRGQGAYEQYFGPGTRLTVT.

The V gene is TRBV5-4, the J gene TRBJ2-7; TRBD1 agrees at 10 bases. The CDR3 has 14 amino acids. The germline CDR1 and CDR2 sequences are SGHNT and YYREEE (reference sequence). V shed 4 bases and J 4 bases; nucleotides not matched to a gene: 5. CDR3 residues: CASSGRGQGYEQYF. Here the CDR3 DNA reads TGTGCCAGCAGCGGCCGGGGACAGGGGTACGAGCAGTACTTC. Using reference TRBV5-4 and TRBJ2-7 for the parts outside the CDR3, the full variable domain is ETGVTQSPTHLIKTRGQQVTLRCSSQSGHNTVSWYQQALGQGPQFIFQYYREEENGRGNFPPRFSGLQFPNYSSELNVNALELDDSALYLCASSGRGQGYEQYFGPGTRLTVT.

The chain is built from TRBV9 and TRBJ2-1, with D unclear. The V and J ends lost 0 bases and 8 bases respectively, with 12 bases between them. The CDR3 is 14 residues long. CDR1 is SGDLS, CDR2 YYNGEE, per germline. CDR3 DNA sequence: TGTGCCAGCAGCGTAGACCCCGGCGCGGATGAGCAGTTCTTC. Protein: CASSVDPGADEQFF.

The chain has TRBV14 and TRBJ2-5, with D uncertain. This CDR3 has 11 residues. Germline V gene data show CDR1 as SGHDN and CDR2 as FVKESK. Trimming stripped 4 bases from V and 2 bases from J, with 2 bases between. The DNA of the CDR3 is TGTGCCAGCAGCCTACAAGAGACCCAGTACTTC. It encodes CASSLQETQYF.